This TCR beta chain was documented in a study of blood T cell repertoires in COVID-19. Study summary: Samples came from the United States, Italy and Spain, spanning acute and convalescent COVID-19.

This CDR3 region has 13 residues. Germline V CDR1 and CDR2: SGHDT, YYEEEE. Germline trimming cut 5 bases from V and 4 bases from J; bases unmatched to any gene: 4. Per the original methods: Amplification with reference gene primers provided the estimates of nucleated cell counts. The table came from immunoSEQ multiplex PCR; TCRdb's copy has only in-frame clones and leaves some out. V and J calls and clone size are given by that table; D and trimming were obtained from the DNA. This sample carries 110,000 or so clones, 71% of them seen once, and the ten largest clones take 1.5% to 2%. The sample was peripheral blood. The TCR originated in a woman between 40 and 55 years old with acute or convalescent COVID-19. The gene calls are TRBV5-6 and TRBJ2-5; 8 bases map to TRBD2. The CDR3 reads CASSRAGVETQYF. The CDR3 DNA reads as TGTGCCAGCAGTCGAGCGGGGGTAGAGACCCAGTACTTC.